These T cell receptor beta chains were read from a single sample in a study of CD8 T cells in ankylosing spondylitis. TCRdb re-called the 5' RACE reads with MiXCR, one entry per CDR3 protein. The data contain some 130,000 distinct CDR3 sequences, about 7% of them seen just once; the ten biggest clones take up roughly 12%. Sequencing was performed on blood, either unsorted or a sorted T cell fraction (not recorded which). The receptors come from a female donor with ankylosing spondylitis or in good health (not recorded which). Both conserved end residues are part of each CDR3. Each record gives: J gene, clone size, D gene, V gene, CDR3 protein, CDR3 DNA. D genes are given only for firm matches. Only some rows state a clone size, as once, few, many or a class for expanded clones.

j_gene: TRBJ2-4; abundance: many; d_gene: TRBD2; v_gene: TRBV7-9; CDR3aa: CASSPQAGFLAKNIQYF; CDR3nt: TGTGCCAGCAGCCCCCAAGCGGGGTTCTTAGCCAAAAACATTCAGTACTTC
j_gene: TRBJ1-1; abundance: many; d_gene: NA; v_gene: TRBV6-2/TRBV6-3; CDR3aa: CASSYSSQRGDTEAFF; CDR3nt: TGTGCCAGCAGTTACTCGAGTCAAAGAGGTGACACTGAAGCTTTCTTT
j_gene: TRBJ2-3; abundance: many; d_gene: NA; v_gene: TRBV9; CDR3aa: CASSVGSDTQYF; CDR3nt: TGTGCCAGCAGCGTAGGTTCAGATACGCAGTATTTT
j_gene: TRBJ2-7; abundance: few; d_gene: NA; v_gene: TRBV24-1; CDR3aa: CATSDNRDPSYEQYF; CDR3nt: TGTGCCACCAGTGATAACAGGGACCCCTCCTACGAGCAGTACTTC
j_gene: TRBJ2-3; abundance: NA; d_gene: TRBD1; v_gene: TRBV7-9; CDR3aa: CASSWDREITDTQYF; CDR3nt: TGTGCCAGCAGCTGGGACAGGGAGATCACAGATACGCAGTATTTT
j_gene: TRBJ2-5; abundance: NA; d_gene: TRBD2; v_gene: TRBV20-1; CDR3aa: CSARIAGGTETQYF; CDR3nt: TGCAGTGCTAGAATAGCGGGGGGAACGGAGACCCAGTACTTC
j_gene: TRBJ2-7; abundance: many; d_gene: NA; v_gene: TRBV5-1; CDR3aa: CASSLGARYEQYF; CDR3nt: TGCGCCAGCAGCCTCGGGGCTCGCTACGAGCAGTACTTC
j_gene: TRBJ1-2; abundance: many; d_gene: TRBD1; v_gene: TRBV19; CDR3aa: CASRNSGTGPYGYTF; CDR3nt: TGTGCCAGTAGAAACTCCGGGACAGGCCCCTATGGCTACACCTTC
j_gene: TRBJ2-3; abundance: NA; d_gene: TRBD1; v_gene: TRBV20-1; CDR3aa: CSAQTGGGADTQYF; CDR3nt: TGCAGTGCTCAGACAGGGGGGGGGGCAGATACGCAGTATTTT
j_gene: TRBJ2-7; abundance: many; d_gene: NA; v_gene: TRBV12-3/TRBV12-4; CDR3aa: CASSLLGGSEQYF; CDR3nt: TGTGCCAGCAGTTTATTGGGGGGAAGCGAGCAGTACTTC
j_gene: TRBJ1-1; abundance: many; d_gene: NA; v_gene: TRBV12-3/TRBV12-4; CDR3aa: CASRLNTEAFF; CDR3nt: TGTGCCAGCAGACTGAACACTGAAGCTTTCTTT